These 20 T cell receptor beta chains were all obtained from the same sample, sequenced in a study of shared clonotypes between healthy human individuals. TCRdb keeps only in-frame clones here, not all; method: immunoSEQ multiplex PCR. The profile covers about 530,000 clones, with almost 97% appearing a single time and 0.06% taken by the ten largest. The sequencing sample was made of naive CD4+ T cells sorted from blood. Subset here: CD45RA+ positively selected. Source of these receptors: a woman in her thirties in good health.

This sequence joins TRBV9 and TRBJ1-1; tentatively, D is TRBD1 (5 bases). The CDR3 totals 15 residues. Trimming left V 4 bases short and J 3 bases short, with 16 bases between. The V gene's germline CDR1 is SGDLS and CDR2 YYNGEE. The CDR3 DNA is TGTGCCAGCAGCCCCCAAGGGGCAGGGTACACTGAAGCTTTCTTT. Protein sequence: CASSPQGAGYTEAFF.

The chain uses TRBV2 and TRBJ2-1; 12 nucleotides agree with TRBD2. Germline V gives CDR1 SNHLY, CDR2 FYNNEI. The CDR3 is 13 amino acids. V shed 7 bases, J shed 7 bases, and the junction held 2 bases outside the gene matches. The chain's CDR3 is CASKTSGRNEQFF. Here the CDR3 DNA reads TGTGCCAGCAAAACTAGCGGGAGGAATGAGCAGTTCTTC.

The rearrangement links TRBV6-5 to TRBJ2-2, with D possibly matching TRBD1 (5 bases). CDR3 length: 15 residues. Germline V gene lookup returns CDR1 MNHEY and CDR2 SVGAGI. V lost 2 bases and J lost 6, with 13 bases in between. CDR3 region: CASSYQPDISGELFF. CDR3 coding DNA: TGTGCCAGCAGTTACCAGCCGGACATCTCCGGGGAGCTGTTTTTT.

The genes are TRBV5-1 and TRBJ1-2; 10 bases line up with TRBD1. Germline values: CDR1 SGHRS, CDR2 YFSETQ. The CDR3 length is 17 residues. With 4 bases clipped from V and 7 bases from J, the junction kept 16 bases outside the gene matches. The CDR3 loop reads CASSRGTGDTSLFGYTF. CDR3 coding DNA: TGCGCCAGCAGCCGCGGGACAGGGGATACCTCCCTTTTTGGCTACACCTTC.

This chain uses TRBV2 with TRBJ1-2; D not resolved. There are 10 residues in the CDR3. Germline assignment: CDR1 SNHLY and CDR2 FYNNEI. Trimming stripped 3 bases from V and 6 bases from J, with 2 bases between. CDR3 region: CASSEDGYTF. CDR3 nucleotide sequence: TGTGCCAGCAGTGAGGATGGCTACACCTTC.

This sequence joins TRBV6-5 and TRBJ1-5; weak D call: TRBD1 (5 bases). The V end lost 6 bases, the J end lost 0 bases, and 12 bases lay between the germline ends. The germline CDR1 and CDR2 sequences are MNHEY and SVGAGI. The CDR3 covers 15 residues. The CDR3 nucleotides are TGTGCCAGCAGGCTAGACAGTTATAGCAATCAGCCCCAGCATTTT. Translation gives CASRLDSYSNQPQHF.

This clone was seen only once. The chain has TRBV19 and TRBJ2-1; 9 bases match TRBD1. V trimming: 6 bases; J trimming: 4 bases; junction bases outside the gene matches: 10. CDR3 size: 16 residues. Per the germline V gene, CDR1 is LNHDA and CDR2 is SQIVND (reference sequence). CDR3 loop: CASRSQGAPGYNEQFF. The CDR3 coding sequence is TGTGCCAGTAGATCACAGGGGGCCCCTGGGTACAATGAGCAGTTCTTC.

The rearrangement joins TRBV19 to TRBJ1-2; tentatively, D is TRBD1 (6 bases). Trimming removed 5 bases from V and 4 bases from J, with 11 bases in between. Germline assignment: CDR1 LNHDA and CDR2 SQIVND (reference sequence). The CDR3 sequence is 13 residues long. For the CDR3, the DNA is TGTGCCAGTAGTCGGCAGGGGACCTATGGCTACACCTTC. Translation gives CASSRQGTYGYTF.

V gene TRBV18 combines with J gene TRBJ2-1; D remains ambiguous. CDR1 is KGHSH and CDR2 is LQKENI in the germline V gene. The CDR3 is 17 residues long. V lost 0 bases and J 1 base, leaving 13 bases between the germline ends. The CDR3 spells CASSPPFADRSYNEQFF. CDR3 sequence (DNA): TGTGCCAGCTCACCACCGTTCGCAGACCGTTCCTACAATGAGCAGTTCTTC.

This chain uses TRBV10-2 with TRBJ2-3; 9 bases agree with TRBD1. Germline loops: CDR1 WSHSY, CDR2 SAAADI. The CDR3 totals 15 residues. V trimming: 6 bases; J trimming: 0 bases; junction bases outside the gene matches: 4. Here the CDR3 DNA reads TGCGCCAGCAGACGACAGGGGGAGAGCACAGATACGCAGTATTTT. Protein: CASRRQGESTDTQYF.

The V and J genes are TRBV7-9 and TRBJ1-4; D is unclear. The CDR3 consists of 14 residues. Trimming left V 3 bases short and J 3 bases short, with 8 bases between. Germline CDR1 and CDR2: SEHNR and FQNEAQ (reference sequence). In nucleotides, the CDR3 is TGTGCCAGCAGCTTTCGGGGATCTAATGAAAAACTGTTTTTT. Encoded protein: CASSFRGSNEKLFF.

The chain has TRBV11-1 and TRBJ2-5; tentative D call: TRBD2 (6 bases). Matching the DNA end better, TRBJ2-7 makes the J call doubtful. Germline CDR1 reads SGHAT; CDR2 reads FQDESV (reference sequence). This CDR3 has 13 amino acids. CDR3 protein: CASSPGLRYEQYF. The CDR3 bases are TGTGCCAGCAGTCCGGGACTCCGCTACGAGCAGTACTTC.

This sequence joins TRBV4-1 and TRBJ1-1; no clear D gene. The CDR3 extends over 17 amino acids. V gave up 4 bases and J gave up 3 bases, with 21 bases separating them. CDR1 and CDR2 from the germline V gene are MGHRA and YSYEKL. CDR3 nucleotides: TGCGCCAGCAGCCCCCTGGGCCGCCTCTCCTTGGACACTGAAGCTTTCTTT. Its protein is CASSPLGRLSLDTEAFF.

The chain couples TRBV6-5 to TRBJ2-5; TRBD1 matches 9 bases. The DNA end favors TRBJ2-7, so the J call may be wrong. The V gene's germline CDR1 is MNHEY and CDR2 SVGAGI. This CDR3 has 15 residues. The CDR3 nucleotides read TGTGCCAGCAGTGGGGACAGGGCCTTAGGCTACGAGCAGTACTTC. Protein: CASSGDRALGYEQYF.

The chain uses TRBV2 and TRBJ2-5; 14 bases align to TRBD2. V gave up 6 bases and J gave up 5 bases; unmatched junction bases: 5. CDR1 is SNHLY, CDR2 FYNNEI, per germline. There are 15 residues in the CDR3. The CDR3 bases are TGTGCCAGCAGAGGGACTAGCGGGAGCAGCGAGACCCAGTACTTC. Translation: CASRGTSGSSETQYF.

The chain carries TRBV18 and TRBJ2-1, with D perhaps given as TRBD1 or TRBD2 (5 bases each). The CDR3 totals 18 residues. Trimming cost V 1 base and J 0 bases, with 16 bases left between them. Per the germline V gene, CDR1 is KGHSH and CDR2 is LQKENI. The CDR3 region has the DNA TGTGCCAGCTCACCACTGCCGTTGGCAGGGAGCTCCTACAATGAGCAGTTCTTC. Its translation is CASSPLPLAGSSYNEQFF.

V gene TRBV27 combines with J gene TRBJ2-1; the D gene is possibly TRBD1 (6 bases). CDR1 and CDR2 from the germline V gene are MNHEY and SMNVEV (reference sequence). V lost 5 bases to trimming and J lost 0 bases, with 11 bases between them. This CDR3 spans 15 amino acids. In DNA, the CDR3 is TGTGCCAGCAGTATGACAGGTTACTCCTACAATGAGCAGTTCTTC. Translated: CASSMTGYSYNEQFF.

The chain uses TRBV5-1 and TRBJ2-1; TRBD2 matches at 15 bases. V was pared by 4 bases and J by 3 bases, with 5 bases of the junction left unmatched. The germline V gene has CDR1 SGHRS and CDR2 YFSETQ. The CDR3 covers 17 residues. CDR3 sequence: CASSKGLAGGVYNEQFF. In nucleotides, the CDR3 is TGCGCCAGCAGCAAGGGACTAGCGGGAGGCGTCTACAATGAGCAGTTCTTC.

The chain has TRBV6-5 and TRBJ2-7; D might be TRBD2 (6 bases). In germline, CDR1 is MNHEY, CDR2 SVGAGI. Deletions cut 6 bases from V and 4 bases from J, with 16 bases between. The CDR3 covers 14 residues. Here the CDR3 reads CASSPPGLRYEQYF. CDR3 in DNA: TGTGCCAGCAGCCCACCGGGACTCAGATACGAGCAGTACTTC.

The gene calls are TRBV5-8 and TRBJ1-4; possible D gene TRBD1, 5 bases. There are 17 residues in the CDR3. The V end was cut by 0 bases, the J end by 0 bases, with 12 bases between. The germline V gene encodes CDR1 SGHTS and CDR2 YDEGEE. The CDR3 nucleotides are TGTGCCAGCAGCTTGGGAGAGGGGCCGGCAACTAATGAAAAACTGTTTTTT. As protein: CASSLGEGPATNEKLFF.